Shown below are 25 T cell receptor beta chains from a single sample sequenced in a study. One entry per CDR3 protein, called by TCRdb with MiXCR from the RT-PCR reads. Of approximately 720,000 distinct CDR3 sequences in the sample, approximately 15% are singletons; the top ten hold roughly 4%. The material sequenced was memory CD4+ T cells from blood. These receptors came from a female donor in good health, serving as a healthy control.

This clonotype appeared many times. This chain joins TRBV20-1 and TRBJ2-7, with D uncertain. Per the germline V gene, CDR1 is DFQATT and CDR2 is SNEGSKA (reference sequence). CDR3 size: 14 residues. The V end was cut by 4 bases, the J end by 1 base, with 14 bases between. The CDR3 DNA reads as TGCAGTGCTAAGACAATGACTGCTTCCTACGAGCAGTACTTC. This encodes CSAKTMTASYEQYF.

Only a few counts were recorded for this clonotype. The J gene is TRBJ2-7, the V gene TRBV14; 12 nucleotides align to TRBD2. The V gene end was trimmed by 3 bases and the J gene end by 1 base; junction bases not matched to a gene: 4. The CDR3 spans 16 residues. Germline CDR1 and CDR2: SGHDN and FVKESK. The DNA for the CDR3 is TGTGCCAGCAGCCAGAGACTAGCGGGAGAGTCCTACGAGCAGTACTTC. It codes for CASSQRLAGESYEQYF. Variable domain in full (rest from reference TRBV14 and TRBJ2-7): EAGVTQFPSHSVIEKGQTVTLRCDPISGHDNLYWYRRVMGKEIKFLLHFVKESKQDESGMPNNRFLAERTGGTYSTLKVQPAELEDSGVYFCASSQRLAGESYEQYFGPGTRLTVT.

This clonotype was counted at least ten times. The chain couples TRBV15 to TRBJ1-3; the D gene is possibly TRBD1 (6 bases). The CDR3 extends over 16 amino acids. The V gene lost 3 bases and the J gene lost 4 bases, with 16 bases spanning the gap. Germline CDR1 reads LNHNV; CDR2 reads YYDKDF (reference sequence). The CDR3 DNA is TGTGCCACCAGCAGGGAGCTGGGGGCAGGGGGAAACACCATATATTTT. This gives the protein CATSRELGAGGNTIYF.

Written as DNA, the CDR3 is TGTGCCAGCAGATATGGGACTAGCGGGCCTCAAGAGACCCAGTACTTC. It translates to CASRYGTSGPQETQYF. V and J are TRBV6-6 and TRBJ2-5, with 12 nucleotides matching TRBD2. The germline CDR1 and CDR2 sequences are MNHNY and SVGAGI (reference sequence). The ends lost 6 bases at V and 2 bases at J; junction bases unmatched: 7. The length of the CDR3 is 16 residues.

This clonotype was recorded a few times. This sequence joins TRBV5-6 and TRBJ2-1; 10 nucleotides align to TRBD1. The CDR3 covers 16 residues. The V and J ends lost 0 bases and 7 bases, in that order; junction bases with no gene match: 7. CDR1 and CDR2 from the germline V gene are SGHDT and YYEEEE. The CDR3 DNA sequence: TGTGCCAGCAGCTTGGCGGGACAGGGGCGCCGAAATGAGCAGTTCTTC. It specifies CASSLAGQGRRNEQFF.

V and J are TRBV5-4 and TRBJ2-7; 11 nucleotides align to TRBD2. Per the germline V gene, CDR1 is SGHNT and CDR2 is YYREEE (reference sequence). The CDR3 is made up of 16 amino acids. With V trimmed by 0 bases and J by 2 bases, 4 bases remained unmatched. CDR3 sequence: CASSLGGLAATYEQYF. The CDR3 nucleotides are TGTGCCAGCAGCTTGGGGGGACTAGCGGCTACCTACGAGCAGTACTTC.

Details on this clonotype: A single base separates this from a much larger clone, so it may be a read error. The rearrangement joins TRBV5-8 to TRBJ2-2; no clear D. Germline V CDR1 and CDR2: SGHTS, YDEGEE. The CDR3 is 13 residues long. The ends were cut back, 2 bases at V and 5 bases at J, with 7 bases in the middle. CDR3 bases: TGTGCCAGCAGCTTCGGGTGGACCGGGGAGCTGTTTTTT. It translates to CASSFGWTGELFF.

This clonotype was counted a few times. The genes are TRBV12-3 or TRBV12-4 and TRBJ1-2, with 9 bases identical to TRBD1. V trimming: 6 bases; J trimming: 4 bases; junction bases outside the gene matches: 6. The CDR3 has 14 residues. CDR3 nucleotide sequence: TGTGCCAGCAGGGGGGACAGGGAGGCCTATGGCTACACCTTC. It codes for CASRGDREAYGYTF.

This clonotype showed up many times. CDR3 DNA: TGTGCCAGCAGTTTAGCCCGGGGTGCGGGTCAGCCCCAGCATTTT. Its translation: CASSLARGAGQPQHF. The chain employs TRBV12-3 or TRBV12-4 and TRBJ1-5; D is uncertain. Trimming took off 0 bases at V and 6 bases at J, with 12 bases between the two ends. The CDR3 spans 15 residues.

The genes are TRBV3-1 and TRBJ2-1; TRBD2 is a possible D gene (6 bases). CDR3 length: 18 amino acids. Germline assignment: CDR1 LGHDT and CDR2 YNNKEL (reference sequence). Trimming stripped 0 bases from V and 7 bases from J, with 22 bases between. As DNA, the CDR3 is TGTGCCAGCAGCCAAGATGTTCTCGGGGGAGGAAATCGGAATGAGCAGTTCTTC. It is translated as CASSQDVLGGGNRNEQFF.

This clonotype was found many times. The genes are TRBV12-3 or TRBV12-4 and TRBJ1-5; 8 bases are shared with TRBD1. V lost 5 bases, J lost 6 bases, and 3 bases stayed unmatched. This CDR3 comprises 13 residues. The CDR3 DNA reads TGTGCCAGCAGTGAGACAGGGGCTCAGCCCCAGCATTTT. The encoded protein is CASSETGAQPQHF.

In this sample, this clonotype turned up a few times. The chain combines TRBV4-2 with TRBJ2-2; 11 bases agree with TRBD2. The length of the CDR3 is 19 residues. The J segment lost 3 bases and the V segment lost 0 bases, leaving 9 bases of the junction unmatched. Germline V gene data show CDR1 as LGHNA and CDR2 as YNFKEQ. Here the CDR3 reads CASSQELAGVTLDTGELFF. In DNA form, the CDR3 reads TGTGCCAGCAGCCAAGAACTAGCGGGAGTCACCTTGGACACCGGGGAGCTGTTTTTT.

In its sample, this clonotype was seen a few times. The CDR3 DNA reads as TGTGCCAGCGAAGGGTATGACAATCAGCCCCAGCATTTT. Its translation is CASEGYDNQPQHF. The chain carries TRBV6-5 and TRBJ1-5; unclear D gene. This CDR3 comprises 13 residues. V was cut by 8 bases and J by 3 bases, with 11 bases left in between. CDR1 and CDR2 from the germline V gene are MNHEY and SVGAGI.

This clonotype has just a few counts. The rearrangement joins TRBV5-1 to TRBJ2-6; possibly TRBD1 for D (7 bases). This CDR3 has 19 residues. Trimming took off 2 bases at V and 1 base at J, with 19 bases between the two ends. Germline CDR1 reads SGHRS; CDR2 reads YFSETQ. Here the CDR3 reads CASSLKSQGGDSGANVLTF. The CDR3, as DNA: TGCGCCAGCAGCTTAAAATCCCAGGGGGGAGATTCTGGGGCCAACGTCCTGACTTTC.

The CDR3 sequence: CASSWNQASGGNSPLHF. The CDR3 region has the DNA TGCGCCAGCAGCTGGAATCAGGCCTCCGGGGGGAATTCACCCCTCCACTTT. V and J are TRBV5-1 and TRBJ1-6, with TRBD1 as a possible D gene (5 bases). Germline assignment: CDR1 SGHRS and CDR2 YFSETQ. V dropped 3 bases and J dropped 7 bases, with 20 bases sitting between them. This CDR3 comprises 17 residues.

J is TRBJ2-3 and V is TRBV18, with 8 positions matching TRBD1. The CDR3 totals 16 residues. V lost 3 bases and J lost 2; bases outside the gene matches: 7. CDR1 is KGHSH, CDR2 LQKENI, per germline. Written as DNA, the CDR3 is TGTGCCAGCTCACCGACTGCGGACAGGGACACAGATACGCAGTATTTT. Its translation: CASSPTADRDTDTQYF.

The chain combines TRBV6-1 with TRBJ1-5; 10 bases agree with TRBD1. The CDR3 extends over 20 amino acids. Per germline, CDR1 MNHNS and CDR2 SASEGT. V shed 4 bases and J 3 bases; nucleotides not matched to a gene: 18. CDR3 sequence reads: CASSVGVPDRGIRVNQPQHF. The CDR3 region has the DNA TGTGCCAGCAGTGTAGGTGTTCCGGACAGGGGGATTCGTGTCAATCAGCCCCAGCATTTT.

This rearrangement joins TRBV20-1 to TRBJ1-2; D is ambiguous. The CDR3 totals 11 residues. Trimming left V 3 bases short and J 7 bases short, with 9 bases between. Germline CDR1 and CDR2: DFQATT and SNEGSKA (reference sequence). The CDR3 bases are TGCAGTGCTAGCCCGGCGGGTGGCTACACCTTC. Translation: CSASPAGGYTF.

This clonotype was recorded at least ten times. The chain joins TRBV5-1 to TRBJ2-2, with 8 bases that match TRBD1. J lost 1 base, V lost 7 bases, and 3 bases had no gene match. Per the germline V gene, CDR1 is SGHRS and CDR2 is YFSETQ. The CDR3 runs to 14 residues. The CDR3 is CASAGTGNTGELFF. The CDR3 DNA reads TGCGCCAGCGCCGGGACAGGGAACACCGGGGAGCTGTTTTTT.

This clonotype was detected many times. J is TRBJ2-5 and V is TRBV4-3; TRBD2 agrees at 11 bases. Germline CDR1 and CDR2: LGHNA and YSLEER. Germline trimming cut 4 bases from V and 3 bases from J; bases unmatched to any gene: 10. The CDR3 totals 17 residues. The chain's CDR3 is CASSPTRTSGLEETQYF. Here the CDR3 DNA reads TGCGCCAGCAGCCCGACCCGGACTAGCGGGCTTGAAGAGACCCAGTACTTC.

This chain links TRBV7-2 with TRBJ2-7, with 10 bases identical to TRBD1. This CDR3 spans 13 amino acids. CDR1 SGHTA and CDR2 FQGNSA come from the germline V gene. The J segment lost 2 bases and the V segment lost 11 bases, leaving 6 bases of the junction unmatched. CDR3 sequence (DNA): TGTGCCTCCGGGGACAGGGGACCCTACGAGCAGTACTTC. Residues: CASGDRGPYEQYF.

CDR3 coding DNA: TGTGCCAGCAGGGCAATCTGGGACAACCAAGAGACCCAGTACTTC. It encodes CASRAIWDNQETQYF. This chain joins TRBV7-9 and TRBJ2-5; D is perhaps TRBD1 (6 bases). V was trimmed by 6 bases and J by 0 bases, leaving 14 bases between them. The CDR3 sequence is 15 residues long. Germline CDR1 SEHNR, CDR2 FQNEAQ (reference sequence).

There are many counts of this clonotype. This chain links TRBV6-5 with TRBJ1-1, with D possibly TRBD1 on 6 matching bases. The CDR3 consists of 17 residues. V lost 0 bases to trimming and J lost 5 bases, with 19 bases between them. Germline V gene sequence: CDR1 MNHEY, CDR2 SVGAGI. DNA of the CDR3: TGTGCCAGCAGTTACTCCTATACAGGGATAGGGGAGACTGAAGCTTTCTTT. Translated, it gives CASSYSYTGIGETEAFF.

This chain uses TRBV7-3 with TRBJ1-5; 10 bases agree with TRBD1. Losses at the gene ends were 6 bases for V and 1 base for J; bases not matched to a gene: 12. Per the germline V gene, CDR1 is SGHTA and CDR2 is FQGTGA. This CDR3 is 18 amino acids long. CDR3 DNA: TGTGCCAGCAGTTTGCCGGGACAGGGGACGAGGAGCAATCAGCCCCAGCATTTT. It translates to CASSLPGQGTRSNQPQHF. Supplemented by reference TRBV7-3 and TRBJ1-5, the full variable domain reads GAGVSQTPSNKVTEKGKYVELRCDPISGHTALYWYRQSLGQGPEFLIYFQGTGAADDSGLPNDRFFAVRPEGSVSTLKIQRTERGDSAVYLCASSLPGQGTRSNQPQHFGDGTRLSIL.

This clonotype was seen ten or more times. The chain joins TRBV6-5 to TRBJ2-5; 9 bases agree with TRBD2. Germline CDR1 is MNHEY and CDR2 is SVGAGI. The ends lost 6 bases at V and 3 bases at J; junction bases unmatched: 5. This CDR3 comprises 14 residues. CDR3 sequence reads: CASRRAGGKETQYF. DNA of the CDR3: TGTGCCAGCAGAAGAGCGGGGGGCAAAGAGACCCAGTACTTC.